Listed here are 18 T cell receptor beta chains from one sample, sequenced in a study of brain T cells in children with intractable seizures. The protocol was immunoSEQ multiplex PCR, while the TCRdb copy is restricted to in-frame clones and leaves out a portion. Of about 40,000 clones listed, around 90% were seen once; the top ten hold about 6%. Source: peripheral blood, taken at surgery. These receptor sequences come from a girl aged 2 to 10 with tuberous sclerosis and intractable seizures.

In DNA, the CDR3 is TGTGCCTGCCTAATCTACAGGGGGCGGGAAGCTTTCTTT. Residues: CACLIYRGREAFF. V usage is TRBV30 and J usage is TRBJ1-1, with 9 nucleotides matching TRBD1. Germline assignment: CDR1 GTSNPN and CDR2 SVGIG (reference sequence). V lost 6 bases, J lost 8 bases, and 10 bases stayed unmatched. The CDR3 runs 13 residues.

This sequence joins TRBV6-1 and TRBJ1-1; weak D call: TRBD1 (5 bases). Trimming removed 1 base at V and 11 bases at J, with 14 bases between. The CDR3 consists of 13 residues. Germline V gene lookup returns CDR1 MNHNS and CDR2 SASEGT. The CDR3 bases are TGTGCCAGCAGTGAAGTACAGGCCGCTCGTGCTTTCTTT. Residues: CASSEVQAARAFF.

The gene calls are TRBV21-1 and TRBJ2-5; TRBD2 is the table's D call and was not checked against the DNA. TRBV21-1 is shown as a pseudogene. This CDR3 is 17 amino acids long. As DNA, the CDR3 is TGTGCCAGCAGCAAAGCGGAGCGGGGGAAGTACCAAGAGACCCAGTACTTC. Residues: CASSKAERGKYQETQYF.

The CDR3 here is CASRRLSSYEQYV. The CDR3 bases are TGTGCCAGCAGGAGACTAAGCTCCTACGAGCAGTACGTC. This rearrangement joins TRBV6-5 to TRBJ2-7; tentatively, D is TRBD2 (5 bases). The CDR3 totals 13 residues. Germline CDR1 reads MNHEY; CDR2 reads SVGAGI. Trimming removed 6 bases from V and 0 bases from J, with 9 bases in between.

This chain links TRBV7-2 with TRBJ1-1; possible D gene TRBD1, 6 bases. The germline V gene encodes CDR1 SGHTA and CDR2 FQGNSA. CDR3 length: 19 residues. V lost 4 bases and J lost 0, with 24 bases in between. CDR3 sequence: CASSWQGGSFRVLNTEAFF. CDR3 in DNA: TGTGCCAGCAGCTGGCAAGGGGGAAGTTTTCGTGTTTTGAACACTGAAGCTTTCTTT.

The chain is built from TRBV2 and TRBJ1-6, with 9 bases lining up with TRBD1. CDR3 length equals 15 residues. The trim removed 1 base at V and 10 bases at J, leaving 5 bases unmatched. CDR1 is SNHLY, CDR2 FYNNEI, per germline. This CDR3 is CASSEGQGVGSPLHF. In DNA, the CDR3 is TGTGCCAGCAGTGAAGGACAGGGGGTTGGCTCACCCCTCCACTTT.

J is TRBJ1-5 and V is TRBV6-9; D is possibly TRBD1 (5 bases). The CDR3 is 14 amino acids. With 0 bases removed from V and 4 bases from J, the gap between germline ends came to 7 bases. Germline CDR1 and CDR2: MNHGY and SVAAGI. The DNA of the CDR3 is TGTGCCAGCAGTTATTCGGCAGGGAATCAGCCCCAGCATTTT. It translates to CASSYSAGNQPQHF.

This chain joins TRBV5-6 and TRBJ2-5; TRBD2 matches at 8 bases. The CDR3 consists of 14 residues. Trimming took 5 bases from V and 3 from J; bases not matched to a gene: 6. CDR1 is SGHDT, CDR2 YYEEEE, per germline. This CDR3 is CASRSRGGKETQYF. CDR3 in DNA: TGTGCCAGCAGGTCACGGGGGGGTAAAGAGACCCAGTACTTC.

The V gene is TRBV9, the J gene TRBJ2-5, with a possible D match to TRBD1 (6 bases). CDR1 is SGDLS and CDR2 is YYNGEE in the germline V gene. CDR3 length: 15 amino acids. Deletions cut 4 bases from V and 7 bases from J, with 20 bases between. The CDR3 protein is CASSSGHLNGGTQYF. CDR3 DNA sequence: TGTGCCAGCAGCTCGGGACACCTTAATGGGGGGACCCAGTACTTC.

This rearrangement joins TRBV5-1 to TRBJ1-2, with TRBD1 identical over 9 bases. Trimming removed 3 bases from V and 4 bases from J; junction bases left unmatched: 13. The germline V gene encodes CDR1 SGHRS and CDR2 YFSETQ. This CDR3 region has 17 residues. The CDR3 protein is CASSSQLQGAWGYGYTF. For the CDR3, the DNA is TGCGCCAGCAGCTCCCAGCTACAGGGGGCTTGGGGCTATGGCTACACCTTC.

This chain joins TRBV18 and TRBJ1-3; no reliable D call. The CDR3 totals 12 residues. Trimming cost V 8 bases and J 3 bases, with 8 bases left between them. Germline CDR1 KGHSH, CDR2 LQKENI. CDR3 nucleotides: TGTGCCAGCCTGGAAAGTGGAAACACCATATATTTT. Translation gives CASLESGNTIYF.

In its sample, this clone was seen once. This chain uses TRBV2 with TRBJ2-5, with 9 bases matching TRBD2. The CDR3 has 13 amino acids. Germline loops: CDR1 SNHLY, CDR2 FYNNEI. Trimming cost V 11 bases and J 6 bases; bases outside gene matches: 10. The CDR3 here is CAAGLAVFKTQYF. The CDR3 nucleotides are TGTGCCGCGGGACTAGCTGTTTTCAAGACCCAGTACTTC.

The chain recombines TRBV19 with TRBJ1-1; 7 bases agree with TRBD1. This CDR3 comprises 14 residues. With V trimmed by 5 bases and J by 5 bases, 8 bases remained unmatched. The germline CDR1 and CDR2 sequences are LNHDA and SQIVND (reference sequence). The CDR3 DNA follows: TGTGCCAGTAGTTTGGCCGGGACAGCGACTGAAGCTTTCTTT. It translates to CASSLAGTATEAFF.

This rearrangement joins TRBV5-1 to TRBJ2-2; D unclear. The CDR3 runs to 15 residues. Trimming left V 0 bases short and J 6 bases short, with 12 bases between. CDR1 SGHRS and CDR2 YFSETQ come from the germline V gene. This chain's CDR3 is CASSLDASVSGELFF. DNA for the CDR3: TGCGCCAGCAGCTTGGATGCTAGTGTCTCCGGGGAGCTGTTTTTT.

The chain carries TRBV11-2 and TRBJ1-2; 7 nucleotides line up with TRBD1. Germline V gene data show CDR1 as SGHAT and CDR2 as FQNNGV. CDR3 length equals 14 residues. V shed 1 base and J 4 bases; nucleotides not matched to a gene: 3. CDR3 coding DNA: TGTGCCAGCAGCTTAGGGGACAGCCCCTATGGCTACACCTTC. This encodes CASSLGDSPYGYTF.

The V gene is TRBV4-2, the J gene TRBJ2-5; D gene uncertain. V was clipped by 0 bases and J by 0 bases, with 14 bases between them. Germline-derived CDR1 and CDR2 are LGHNA and YNFKEQ. The CDR3 has 17 amino acids. Here the CDR3 reads CASSQEVPNVNQETQYF. The CDR3 DNA reads TGTGCCAGCAGCCAAGAGGTCCCAAACGTAAACCAAGAGACCCAGTACTTC.

The chain has TRBV5-6 and TRBJ2-4; 8 nucleotides match TRBD1. V lost 2 bases, J lost 7 bases, and 8 bases stayed unmatched. CDR3 length: 15 residues. Looked up from germline, CDR1 is SGHDT and CDR2 is YYEEEE. CDR3 sequence (DNA): TGTGCCAGCAGCTTATACCAGGGGGCAGGGAACATTCAGTACTTC. Residues: CASSLYQGAGNIQYF.

The chain combines TRBV6-1 with TRBJ1-5, with D maybe TRBD1 (6 bases). Germline V gives CDR1 MNHNS, CDR2 SASEGT. V lost 2 bases to trimming and J lost 7 bases, with 12 bases between them. There are 14 residues in the CDR3. The CDR3 DNA is TGTGCCAGCAGTGAACTCGGGGGCCGCCAGCCCCAGCATTTT. This codes for CASSELGGRQPQHF.